The present entry profiles one TCR beta chain with its context. This clone was found a few times. The antigen it binds to is not known. Base qualities are not at hand, and no much larger clone is one base apart. Counted from cysteine to phenylalanine, this CDR3 has 17 amino acids. The only DNA kept is the CDR3, 51 bases in frame from the first base. Taken from the germline V gene (reference sequence), the CDR1 and CDR2 loops are LNHDA and SQIVND. The data were obtained in a study of cytomegalovirus exposure and HLA in healthy donors (dated by TCRdb to the late 2010s). A note on the overall study: An earlier analysis of fewer than 750 of the donors reported 276 Gb of sequence data and approximately 120 million unique TCR beta sequences obtained from roughly 170 million T cells. Rather than drawing on any new phenotypic data, the later analysis identified candidate immune exposures from TCR beta sequences and the way those sequences occurred across donors. Donor age, sex, ethnicity and CMV serostatus were compiled together with the repertoire data. To predict cytomegalovirus infection status, the study brought together high-throughput TCR immunosequencing, statistical association of individual TCRs with disease status, and machine learning. Both class I and class II loci were covered by HLA typing, at four-digit resolution. In an earlier analysis of roughly 580 of the donors, high-throughput TCR beta sequencing was used to judge whether each TCR beta V gene segment behaved as functional or pseudogenic. Among the roughly 430 genotyped donors, more than 70% belonged to the genetic ancestry cluster associated with self-reported Caucasian donors. The study profiled the T cell repertoires of hundreds of subjects by immunosequencing and related them to cytomegalovirus serostatus. Roughly five DR-DQ haplotypes were treated as single units for association and clustering because of strong linkage in the cohort. A later genetic analysis took genome-wide SNP genotypes for about 55% of the 666 donors and used that subset as a discovery cohort. The aim of the study was to test whether cataloging public T cell receptors could identify signatures of past pathogen exposure. Approximately 300 gigabases of sequencing data and around 85 million unique TCR sequences made up an early release that covered under 750 HLA-typed donors. Besides the first cohort of roughly 660 subjects, a separate validation cohort made up of 90 to 150 different subjects was used. To study patterns of TCR occurrence, a later analysis re-analyzed previously published TCR beta repertoires from more than 550 donors and added high-resolution HLA genotyping. Across roughly 420 genotyped donors of the cohort, an average of about 240,000 unique TCR beta nucleotide sequences per donor were sequenced, and around 19% of those sequences were non-productive. Typing coverage varied by locus: roughly 620-640 donors for A, B, C, DRB1 and DQB1; 500 to 550 for DQA1; more than 600 for DPA1; 400 to 480 for DPB1. Every repertoire in the discovery cohort had been generated on one and the same sequencing platform.

Library generation was performed with the immunoSEQ multiplex PCR assay. For the multiplex PCR, a mixture combining 60 forward primers for TCR Vbeta segments and 13 reverse primers for TCR Jbeta segments was used. The CDR3 region of rearranged TCR beta genes was amplified from genomic DNA by a multiplex PCR assay. On the Illumina HiSeq System, the amplified TCR beta libraries were sequenced as 87-base-pair reads. On the authors' methods: A later analysis tallied roughly 76 million unique TCR beta chains across the roughly 610 repertoires, and approximately 12 million of those chains were shared by two or more donors. To remove PCR and sequencing errors, raw reads were error-corrected and collapsed into unique sequences using a nearest-neighbor algorithm that merged closely related sequences. V, D and J gene segments were assigned by aligning CDR3 sequences to IMGT reference sequences. For a sequence to be retained, at least a six-nucleotide match to both a V gene segment and a J gene segment was required. Rearrangements were classified as productive when the CDR3 lacked stop codons and remained in frame with V and J, and all other rearrangements were classified as non-productive. CDR3 was defined by IMGT convention, running from the second conserved V-encoded cysteine to the conserved J-encoded phenylalanine. The earlier analysis of some 540 of the donors excluded any sequence lacking an unambiguous match to a single V gene segment. In an earlier analysis of 587 of the donors, V segments were called functional above 56.7% productive rearrangements and were called segregating when the between-donor standard deviation exceeded 5%. A statistical classification framework was built for diagnosing cytomegalovirus status from the catalog of TCR beta chain sequences. In a later analysis, V and J genes were assigned by comparing TCR nucleotide sequences against IMGT/GENE-DB human TR gene sequences. The TCRdist pipeline was used in a later analysis to assign CDR3 sequences and most-parsimonious VDJ recombination scenarios. In a later analysis, each TCR beta chain was defined by its CDR3 amino acid sequence together with its V-gene family, and reads lacking a unique V-gene family were excluded. A later analysis removed 592 highly shared, low-generation-probability nucleotide sequences to deal with suspected cross-contamination and a sequencing artifact. In a later analysis, a clonal expansion index was calculated for each public chain from normalized within-repertoire ranks of inferred template counts. In a later analysis, generation probabilities were computed with a VDJ recombination model fitted to out-of-frame rearrangements, and the resulting probabilities were checked against IGoR. A later analysis scored TCR-TCR, TCR-HLA and TCR-CMV co-occurrence with hypergeometric tests, applying a repertoire-size bias correction to TCR pairs. To estimate false discovery rates, a later analysis permuted the HLA or CMV assignments 20 times. A later analysis grouped co-occurring TCRs with DBSCAN, adding TCRdist sequence similarity when clustering within HLA-allele-positive subsets. For co-occurrence clustering, repertoires with fewer than 30,000 or more than 120,000 public chains were excluded, along with five or six repertoires with anomalous nucleotide sharing. In its TCRdb copy, this immuneACCESS table keeps in-frame sequences only and misses some clones. Where compared with another copy, unresolved V genes explain less than half of these, and the others have no known cause. V and J calls and clone size are given by that table; D and trimming were obtained from the DNA. Recorded for this sample are under 70,000 clones; approximately 80% of them occurred a single time. Less than 3% of the sample belongs to the ten largest clones.

The cohort was made up of hundreds of healthy bone marrow donors. Cohort members were all nominally healthy when sampled, although unrecorded immune exposures were likely present. The donor tested CMV seronegative and was one of the 352 seronegative cohort members. Each donor provided a peripheral blood sample, and peripheral blood mononuclear cells were used for TCR beta sequencing. The Qiagen DNeasy Blood Extraction Kit was used to extract genomic DNA from the blood cell samples. What the study reported, not specific to this receptor: A later analysis associated 15,000 to 20,000 TCR beta sequences with specific HLA alleles at a false discovery rate of 0.05. CMV serostatus was the only immune exposure information available for the cohort. Cytomegalovirus status was reported to be diagnosed by the classifier with high specificity and sensitivity in both the original and validation cohorts. The study listed 150 to 200 TCR beta chains as associated with cytomegalovirus. HLA typing was unavailable for some donors at each locus, so association tests used only the typed subset. In an earlier analysis of about 540 of the donors, most TCR beta V segments were observed in productive rearrangements about 87% or about 30% of the time, broadly matching IMGT annotations. A few of the identified cytomegalovirus-associated TCR beta chains were confirmed in vitro to be specific for cytomegalovirus antigens. In this cohort, only TCR beta chains were sequenced, and detectable features were limited by the absence of alpha or paired-chain data. Because counts were too low, seventeen rarely observed V segments, including chromosome 9 orphons, were excluded from the earlier analysis of 587 of the donors. In a later analysis, several top co-occurrence clusters were reported to appear linked to parvovirus B19, influenza, CMV and Epstein-Barr virus. The sequencing pipeline was judged likely to have produced a cluster of highly shared sequence variants as a technical artifact. While some public TCRs were present in many individuals, most TCR sequences turned up only very rarely across donors. According to the authors, the approach could potentially be generalized to other disease states and immunological phenotypes. A further reported finding was that TCR beta sequences accurately predicted the HLA-A and HLA-B alleles for most subjects in the first cohort. Sequencing depth was assumed to be roughly uniform across donors in the presence/absence analyses, though that assumption may not hold. Some IMGT-functional V segments, including TRBV6-2 and TRBV6-3, could not be told apart with the 87-base-pair reads, so those segments were excluded. V-gene and J-gene trimming of TCR beta chains was associated with a missense DCLRE1C variant in a later genetic analysis, and the association was replicated in an independent cohort. Compared with equally common non-associated chains, HLA-associated TCR beta chains in a later analysis were more clonally expanded and had lower generation probabilities. A later analysis found that most CMV-associated TCR beta chains appeared HLA-restricted, with HLA associations seemingly driven largely by CMV exposure. In a later analysis, the rate of TCR association differed among HLA loci, with DRB1 alleles having the most associated TCRs and HLA-C alleles having the fewest. When HLA alleles, especially DR and DQ, strongly co-occurred, TCR associations were difficult to assign to individual alleles. Correlated functional status among segregating V segments might reflect linkage disequilibrium, but an unknown experimental factor could not be ruled out. In a later genetic analysis, fewer N-insertions in productive TCRs were reported among donors in an Asian-associated ancestry cluster than the roughly 700-donor mean.

Recombination linked TRBV19 to TRBJ2-5; the central 8 bases match TRBD1. The end of the DNA aligns better with TRBJ2-7, so the J call may be wrong. Sequenced sample: PBMCs. The source is a female donor in good health and CMV-seronegative. The CDR3: CASSPGFGQGAAYEQYF. Read as DNA, the sequence is TGTGCCAGTAGTCCGGGATTCGGACAGGGCGCAGCCTACGAGCAGTACTTC.